This T cell receptor (beta chain) was observed in a study of T cell repertoires in cytomegalovirus infection. On the study more broadly: It can be stated that public TCR beta signatures indicated CMV infection as well as a matching HLA type. Broader study findings: There were HLA-C-restricted CMV-specific TCR beta clonotypes dominating the ex vivo response. Cumulative frequency of public TCR beta families picked out carriers of CMV plus the relevant HLA.

This clonotype was picked up many times. No antigen is known for it. From the reads, TCRdb called clonotypes with MiXCR, one entry per CDR3 protein. Among about 110,000 distinct CDR3 sequences listed, about 9.5% were seen once. J lost 3 bases, V lost 5 bases, and 5 bases had no gene match. The CDR3 runs 14 residues. Germline values: CDR1 LNHDA, CDR2 SQIVND (reference sequence). This chain uses TRBV19 with TRBJ2-5, with TRBD1 matching 8 bases. The sequencing sample was made of PBMCs, sequenced either directly or after in vitro stimulation (not recorded which). The source is a human donor in good health (CMV status not recorded). Some clones in this sample may be carry-over from other donors' samples. The CDR3 nucleotides are TGTGCCAGTAGTCCGACAGGGGCGGAAGAGACCCAGTACTTC. Protein product: CASSPTGAEETQYF.